These 20 T cell receptor beta chains came from one sample sequenced in a study (dated by TCRdb to 2014 to 2015). Libraries were prepared through 5' RACE. The sequencing machine was an Illumina MiSeq. The public reads were quality trimmed at Q25 with fastp and then assembled into clones with MiXCR by TCRdb, keeping productive beta chains. Rows are unified per CDR3 protein, each entry keeping the most common DNA and genes. The sample table contains over 40,000 distinct CDR3 sequences; only one count was recorded for about 30% of them. The ten largest clonotypes hold 4% to 4.5% of the sample. Sequences were obtained from tumor-infiltrating memory CD4+ T cells sorted from the breast tumor. The sample's cell subset or site label, in plain terms: memory CD4+ T cells, CD4+CD45RO+CD25-. Every receptor here comes from a female donor with breast cancer.

The chain links TRBV10-3 to TRBJ1-1, with D unresolved. CDR3 length: 10 residues. Trimming pared 10 bases from V and 3 bases from J, leaving 6 bases between. The germline CDR1 and CDR2 sequences are ENHRY and SYGVKD. CDR3 in amino acids: CATRDTEAFF. In DNA form, the CDR3 reads TGTGCCACCCGGGACACTGAAGCTTTCTTT.

CDR3 amino acids: CASSSGAQETQYF. The DNA of the CDR3 is TGTGCCAGCAGCTCAGGGGCGCAAGAGACCCAGTACTTC. This chain connects TRBV7-3 to TRBJ2-5, with D possibly matching TRBD1 (6 bases). The CDR3 sequence is 13 residues long. V gave up 4 bases and J gave up 2 bases, with 8 bases separating them. Germline V gene lookup returns CDR1 SGHTA and CDR2 FQGTGA.

The sample holds many counts of this clonotype. The chain combines TRBV5-1 with TRBJ2-6, with 8 bases matching TRBD1. The CDR3 is 15 residues long. After removal of 4 bases from V and 2 bases from J, the junction contained 2 bases not matched to a gene. Looked up from germline, CDR1 is SGHRS and CDR2 is YFSETQ. The CDR3 sequence is CASSPTGAGANVLTF. The CDR3 DNA is TGCGCCAGCAGCCCGACAGGGGCTGGGGCCAACGTCCTGACTTTC.

The genes are TRBV20-1 and TRBJ2-3; D ambiguous. The CDR3 is 13 amino acids. The germline gives CDR1 DFQATT, CDR2 SNEGSKA (reference sequence). Deletions cut 3 bases from V and 1 base from J, with 8 bases between. This CDR3 is CSASGDGTDTQYF. The CDR3 DNA reads as TGCAGTGCTAGCGGAGACGGCACAGATACGCAGTATTTT.

This clonotype came up a few times. The chain recombines TRBV5-1 with TRBJ2-5; the D is unclear. Trimming cost V 2 bases and J 4 bases, with 6 bases left between them. The CDR3 consists of 12 residues. CDR1 and CDR2 from the germline V gene are SGHRS and YFSETQ. CDR3 in amino acids: CASSFKGETQYF. The CDR3 DNA reads as TGCGCCAGCAGCTTCAAGGGAGAGACCCAGTACTTC.

The chain is built from TRBV5-6 and TRBJ1-5, with 8 bases matching TRBD1. Germline V gene data show CDR1 as SGHDT and CDR2 as YYEEEE. This CDR3 is 15 amino acids long. V lost 4 bases, J lost 6 bases, and 9 bases stayed unmatched. The CDR3 DNA sequence: TGTGCCAGCAGCCCCCGGCCAGGGGGCTTTCAGCCCCAGCATTTT. Residues: CASSPRPGGFQPQHF.

For the CDR3, the DNA is TGCGCCAGCAGCCAAGCTGGCACCCAAGAGACCCAGTACTTC. Translation: CASSQAGTQETQYF. The chain couples TRBV4-1 to TRBJ2-5; D call uncertain. CDR3 length: 14 residues. Germline V CDR1 and CDR2: MGHRA, YSYEKL. With 1 base removed from V and 1 base from J, the gap between germline ends came to 7 bases.

This clonotype was seen many times. The chain links TRBV12-3 or TRBV12-4 to TRBJ2-5, with 10 bases aligning to TRBD1. After removal of 4 bases from V and 3 bases from J, the junction contained 5 bases not matched to a gene. CDR3 length: 15 residues. The CDR3 loop reads CASSSTGTGEETQYF. The CDR3 DNA is TGTGCCAGCAGTTCGACCGGGACAGGGGAAGAGACCCAGTACTTC.

As concerns this clonotype: One end of the junction varies from germline; a read error may be responsible. This chain uses TRBV12-3 or TRBV12-4 with TRBJ2-5, with a weak D call TRBD1 (6 bases). The CDR3 sequence is 14 residues long. CDR3 bases: TGTACCAGCAGTCAGAACAGGGTGAGAGAGACCCAGTACTTC. Amino acid sequence: CTSSQNRVRETQYF.

Concerning this clonotype itself: Since the CDR3 does not end with the conserved phenylalanine or tryptophan, this likely comes from a read error. V and J are TRBV6-1 and TRBJ2-3; 10 bases agree with TRBD2. From germline, CDR1 is MNHNS and CDR2 SASEGT. The CDR3 runs 16 residues. V lost 5 bases and J lost 2; bases outside the gene matches: 7. CDR3 DNA: TGTGCCAGCAGTCCTCTGAGCGGGAGGGCCACAGATACGCAGTATGTT. Protein sequence: CASSPLSGRATDTQYV.

The table lists this clonotype with many counts. The chain is built from TRBV9 and TRBJ1-6, with D unresolved. This CDR3 spans 14 amino acids. Trimming left V 0 bases short and J 5 bases short, with 6 bases between. Germline lookup yields CDR1 SGDLS and CDR2 YYNGEE. The CDR3 DNA is TGTGCCAGCAGCGTAGGAGAGGATAATTCACCCCTCCACTTT. This gives the protein CASSVGEDNSPLHF. The entire variable domain, with the rest obtained from reference TRBV9 and TRBJ1-6, is as follows: DSGVTQTPKHLITATGQRVTLRCSPRSGDLSVYWYQQSLDQGLQFLIQYYNGEERAKGNILERFSAQQFPDLHSELNLSSLELGDSALYFCASSVGEDNSPLHFGNGTRLTVT.

This chain uses TRBV2 with TRBJ2-7; the match to TRBD2 covers 7 bases. The germline CDR1 and CDR2 sequences are SNHLY and FYNNEI. Trimming cost V 5 bases and J 2 bases; bases outside gene matches: 3. The CDR3 is 13 residues long. For the CDR3, the DNA is TGTGCCAGCAGTTCGGGGGGTCCCTACGAGCAGTACTTC. As protein: CASSSGGPYEQYF.

The J gene is TRBJ1-2, the V gene TRBV4-1, with 9 bases that match TRBD1. The CDR3 runs to 16 residues. J was trimmed by 3 bases and V by 4 bases; bases with no gene match: 9. CDR1 is MGHRA, CDR2 YSYEKL, per germline. The chain's CDR3 is CASSRNRGLVDYGYTF. For the CDR3, the DNA is TGCGCCAGCAGCCGAAACAGGGGGCTCGTTGACTATGGCTACACCTTC.

This clonotype showed up just a few times. The chain has TRBV20-1 and TRBJ1-2; D ambiguous. This CDR3 is 14 amino acids long. Trimming shortened V by 6 bases and J by 4 bases, and 18 bases separated the two germline ends. From germline, CDR1 is DFQATT and CDR2 SNEGSKA (reference sequence). In nucleotides, the CDR3 is TGCAGTGCCACAGACCAGTTACAGACCTATGGCTACACCTTC. Translated, it gives CSATDQLQTYGYTF.

V is TRBV23-1 and J is TRBJ2-1, with 7 bases matching TRBD1. TRBV23-1 qualifies as an ORF whose function is uncertain. With 6 bases clipped from V and 5 bases from J, the junction kept 4 bases outside the gene matches. The CDR3 extends over 13 amino acids. CDR3: CASSRDRNNEQFF. The CDR3 DNA reads TGCGCCAGCAGCCGGGACAGAAACAATGAGCAGTTCTTC.

The chain recombines TRBV27 with TRBJ1-5; TRBD1 matches at 7 bases. This CDR3 region has 15 residues. CDR1 and CDR2 (germline): MNHEY, SMNVEV (reference sequence). The V segment lost 7 bases and the J segment 1 base; nucleotides outside the gene matches: 7. CDR3 in amino acids: CASKREGASNQPQHF. DNA for the CDR3: TGTGCCAGCAAAAGGGAGGGGGCAAGCAATCAGCCCCAGCATTTT.

This chain links TRBV7-9 with TRBJ2-7, with D perhaps assigned TRBD1 or TRBD2 (5 bases each). The CDR3 is made up of 15 amino acids. Trimming left V 5 bases short and J 3 bases short, with 17 bases between. Germline CDR1 and CDR2: SEHNR and FQNEAQ (reference sequence). DNA for the CDR3: TGTGCCAGCAGCAATCGCCGGGACGGTGGCTACGAGCAGTACTTC. Encoded protein: CASSNRRDGGYEQYF.

This clonotype was observed a handful of times. The genes are TRBV4-2 and TRBJ1-2, with no clear D. Trimming removed 0 bases from V and 8 bases from J, with 13 bases in between. Germline CDR1 is LGHNA and CDR2 is YNFKEQ. The CDR3 has 14 amino acids. The CDR3 sequence: CASSQEGRRQGYTF. The CDR3 nucleotides are TGTGCCAGCAGCCAAGAGGGCCGAAGGCAGGGCTACACCTTC.

This clonotype was picked up a small number of times. The V gene is TRBV7-9, the J gene TRBJ2-5; D tentatively reads TRBD1 or TRBD2 (5 bases each). V was trimmed by 1 base and J by 7 bases, leaving 25 bases between them. CDR1 and CDR2 (germline): SEHNR, FQNEAQ (reference sequence). The CDR3 is made up of 18 amino acids. DNA of the CDR3: TGTGCCAGCAGCTTAGGTGGGACGGGATCTCGCCCAATTGGGACCCAGTACTTC. As protein: CASSLGGTGSRPIGTQYF. The variable domain in full, with the rest retrieved from reference TRBV7-9 and TRBJ2-5, is DTGVSQNPRHKITKRGQNVTFRCDPISEHNRLYWYRQTLGQGPEFLTYFQNEAQLEKSRLLSDRFSAERPKGSFSTLEIQRTEQGDSAMYLCASSLGGTGSRPIGTQYFGPGTRLLVL.

On this clonotype itself: Relative to the germline gene, one junction end is altered; a read error may explain this. V gene TRBV5-6 combines with J gene TRBJ2-7; 9 nucleotides match TRBD1. The germline V gene encodes CDR1 SGHDT and CDR2 YYEEEE. CDR3 length: 15 residues. Written as DNA, the CDR3 is TGTGCCGGCAGCTTGGGGGGACAGGGTACTTTCGAGCAGTACTTC. This encodes CAGSLGGQGTFEQYF.